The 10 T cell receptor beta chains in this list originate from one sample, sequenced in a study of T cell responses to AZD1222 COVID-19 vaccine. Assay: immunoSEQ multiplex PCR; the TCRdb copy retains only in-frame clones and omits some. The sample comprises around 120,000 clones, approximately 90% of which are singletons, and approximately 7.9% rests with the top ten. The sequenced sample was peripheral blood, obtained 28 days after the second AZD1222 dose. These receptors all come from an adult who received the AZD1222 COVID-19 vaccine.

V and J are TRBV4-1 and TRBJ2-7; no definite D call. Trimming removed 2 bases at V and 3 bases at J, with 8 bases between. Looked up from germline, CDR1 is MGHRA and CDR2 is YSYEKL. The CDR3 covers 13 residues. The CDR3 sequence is CASSQSLNYEQYF. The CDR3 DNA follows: TGCGCCAGCAGCCAATCTCTGAACTACGAGCAGTACTTC.

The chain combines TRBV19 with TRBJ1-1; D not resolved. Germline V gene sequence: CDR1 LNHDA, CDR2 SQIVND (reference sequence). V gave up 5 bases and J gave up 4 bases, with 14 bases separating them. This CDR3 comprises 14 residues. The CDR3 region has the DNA TGTGCCAGTAGTGGGGATCACGGGCCCACTGAAGCTTTCTTT. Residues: CASSGDHGPTEAFF. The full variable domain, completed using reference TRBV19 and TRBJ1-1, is DGGITQSPKYLFRKEGQNVTLSCEQNLNHDAMYWYRQDPGQGLRLIYYSQIVNDFQKGDIAEGYSVSREKKESFPLTVTSAQKNPTAFYLCASSGDHGPTEAFFGQGTRLTVV.

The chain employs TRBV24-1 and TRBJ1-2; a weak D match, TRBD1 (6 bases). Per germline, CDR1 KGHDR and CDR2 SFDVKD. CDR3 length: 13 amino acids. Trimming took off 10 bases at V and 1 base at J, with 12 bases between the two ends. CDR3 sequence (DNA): TGTGCCACGTCGCGGGGGCTTAACTATGGCTACACCTTC. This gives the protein CATSRGLNYGYTF.

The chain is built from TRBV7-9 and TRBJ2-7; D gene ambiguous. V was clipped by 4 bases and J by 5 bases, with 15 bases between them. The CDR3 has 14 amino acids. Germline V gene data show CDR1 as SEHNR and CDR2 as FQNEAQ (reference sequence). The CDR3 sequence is CASSSWQVGNEQYF. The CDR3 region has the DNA TGTGCCAGCAGCTCCTGGCAGGTGGGAAACGAGCAGTACTTC. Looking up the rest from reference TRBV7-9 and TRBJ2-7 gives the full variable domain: DTGVSQNPRHKITKRGQNVTFRCDPISEHNRLYWYRQTLGQGPEFLTYFQNEAQLEKSRLLSDRFSAERPKGSFSTLEIQRTEQGDSAMYLCASSSWQVGNEQYFGPGTRLTVT.

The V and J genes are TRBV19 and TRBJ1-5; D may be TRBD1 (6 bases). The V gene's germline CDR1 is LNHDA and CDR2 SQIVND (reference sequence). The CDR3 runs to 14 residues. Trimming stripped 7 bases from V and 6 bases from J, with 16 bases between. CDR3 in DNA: TGTGCCAGTACTGTAGTCAGGGGTTCTCAGCCCCAGCATTTT. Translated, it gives CASTVVRGSQPQHF.

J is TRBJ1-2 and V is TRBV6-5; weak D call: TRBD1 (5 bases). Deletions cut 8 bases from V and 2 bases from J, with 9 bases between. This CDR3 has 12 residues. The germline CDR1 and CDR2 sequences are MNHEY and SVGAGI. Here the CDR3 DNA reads TGTGCCAGCGGACAATCCAACTATGGCTACACCTTC. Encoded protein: CASGQSNYGYTF.

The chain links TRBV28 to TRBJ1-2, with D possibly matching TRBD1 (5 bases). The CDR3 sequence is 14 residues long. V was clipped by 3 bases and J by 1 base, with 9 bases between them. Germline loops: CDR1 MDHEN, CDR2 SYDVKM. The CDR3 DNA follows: TGTGCCAGCAGTTTGAAGGGGTTTAACTATGGCTACACCTTC. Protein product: CASSLKGFNYGYTF.

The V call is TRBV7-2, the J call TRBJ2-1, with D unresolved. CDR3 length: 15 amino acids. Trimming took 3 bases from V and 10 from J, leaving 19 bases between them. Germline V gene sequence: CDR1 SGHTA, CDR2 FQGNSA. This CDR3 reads CASSFERRNSQEQFF. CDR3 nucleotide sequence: TGTGCCAGCAGCTTCGAAAGGCGCAATTCACAGGAGCAGTTCTTC.

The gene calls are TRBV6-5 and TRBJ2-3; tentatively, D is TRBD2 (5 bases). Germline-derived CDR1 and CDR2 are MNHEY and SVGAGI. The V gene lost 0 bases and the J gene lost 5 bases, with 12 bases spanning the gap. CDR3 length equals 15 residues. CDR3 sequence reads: CASSYSLGGGDTQYF. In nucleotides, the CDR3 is TGTGCCAGCAGTTACTCGCTCGGAGGTGGAGATACGCAGTATTTT.

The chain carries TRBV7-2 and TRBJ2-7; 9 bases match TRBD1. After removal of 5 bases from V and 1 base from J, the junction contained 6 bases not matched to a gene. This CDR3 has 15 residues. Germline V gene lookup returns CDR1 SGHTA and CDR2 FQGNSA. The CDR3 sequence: CASSPGQGGSYEQYF. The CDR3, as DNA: TGTGCCAGCAGCCCGGGACAGGGAGGATCCTACGAGCAGTACTTC.